This T cell receptor (beta chain) was identified in a study of OX40 agonist ivuxolimab in advanced cancers. General study findings and limits: Partial responders treated at 0.1-3.0 mg/kg exhibited clonal expansion among the lowest measured. Both CD4+ and CD8+ T cell populations in blood had undergone clonal expansion by week 6 at 0.1 to 3.0 mg/kg.

Relative to its sample, this clone is medium-sized (0.01 to 0.1%). As yet, its antigen is unknown. The ends were cut back, 4 bases at V and 6 bases at J, with 18 bases in the middle. The germline V gene encodes CDR1 SGHRS and CDR2 YFSETQ. The length of the CDR3 is 15 residues. TCRdb keeps only in-frame clones here, not all; method: immunoSEQ multiplex PCR. The sample includes approximately 70,000 clones, approximately 90% of them seen just once. J is TRBJ2-3 and V is TRBV5-1, with D hard to call. The specimen was CD4+ or CD8+ T cells sorted from blood, collected in a trial of the OX40 agonist ivuxolimab. The sequence derives from an adult with an advanced solid tumor such as melanoma, head and neck, liver or kidney cancer. Written as DNA, the CDR3 is TGCGCCAGCAGCCCCCGATTAGCTGCCGCTGATACGCAGTATTTT. Protein product: CASSPRLAAADTQYF.